Below, 14 T cell receptor beta chains from the same sample are listed, as sequenced in a study of monozygotic twins with inflammatory bowel disease. TCRdb reprocessed the 5' RACE reads, with one entry per CDR3 protein and no DNA. The ten most abundant clones cover approximately 13% of a sample with some 99,000 distinct CDR3 sequences. Sample: blood. These receptors all come from a human donor with ulcerative colitis or Crohn's disease, or a healthy co-twin of an affected twin (not recorded which).

The chain carries TRBV10-3 and TRBJ1-1; the D gene TCRdb calls, TRBD1, cannot be checked with no DNA. The CDR3 is 13 residues long. CDR1 and CDR2 from the germline V gene are ENHRY and SYGVKD. The CDR3 spells CAISDGGAGEAFF.

V gene TRBV6-5 combines with J gene TRBJ2-1. The CDR3 is 14 residues long. The germline gives CDR1 MNHEY, CDR2 SVGAGI. CDR3 sequence: CASSSGPRGNEQFF.

This chain uses TRBV12-3 or TRBV12-4 with TRBJ1-5. CDR3 length: 14 residues. The CDR3 reads CASSLGQTYQPQHF.

The rearrangement joins TRBV20-1 to TRBJ2-7; with no DNA, the TCRdb D assignment of TRBD2 cannot be verified. Germline loops: CDR1 DFQATT, CDR2 SNEGSKA (reference sequence). This CDR3 has 14 residues. The CDR3 protein is CSARDGTSLYEQYF.

The rearrangement uses TRBV20-1 and TRBJ2-2. There are 13 residues in the CDR3. The germline V gene encodes CDR1 DFQATT and CDR2 SNEGSKA (reference sequence). Here the CDR3 reads CSARGRNTGELFF.

This CDR3 reads CASSQLAEVVDTQYF. The J gene is TRBJ2-3, the V gene TRBV7-2; the TRBD2 assignment by TCRdb is unverifiable without DNA. This CDR3 region has 15 residues. CDR1 and CDR2 from the germline V gene are SGHTA and FQGNSA.

The V and J genes are TRBV4-1 and TRBJ1-1; TCRdb designates TRBD1, a call that cannot be tested without DNA. Germline CDR1 MGHRA, CDR2 YSYEKL. This CDR3 is built from 17 residues. The CDR3 region is CASSRNGHISMNTEAFF.

The J gene is TRBJ2-7, the V gene TRBV6-1; TCRdb picks TRBD2, but there is no DNA to check that call. CDR1 and CDR2 from the germline V gene are MNHNS and SASEGT. This CDR3 contains 15 residues. This CDR3 reads CASTQEGAGSYEQYF.

The CDR3 loop is CASSIKGQNNSPLHF. This rearrangement joins TRBV9 to TRBJ1-6; the TCRdb call, TRBD1, lacks DNA for checking. Germline CDR1 SGDLS, CDR2 YYNGEE. The CDR3 runs to 15 residues.

The V gene is TRBV9, the J gene TRBJ2-1; without DNA, the TCRdb call of TRBD1 cannot be checked. CDR1 SGDLS and CDR2 YYNGEE come from the germline V gene. The CDR3 totals 17 residues. The CDR3 is CASSDSTRGGPYNEQFF.

The chain links TRBV7-9 to TRBJ2-6. The CDR3 is 16 amino acids. Germline-derived CDR1 and CDR2 are SEHNR and FQNEAQ (reference sequence). The CDR3 protein is CASSLGGPSGANVLTF. Full variable domain (remainder filled in from reference TRBV7-9 and TRBJ2-6): DTGVSQNPRHKITKRGQNVTFRCDPISEHNRLYWYRQTLGQGPEFLTYFQNEAQLEKSRLLSDRFSAERPKGSFSTLEIQRTEQGDSAMYLCASSLGGPSGANVLTFGAGSRLTVL.

The chain has TRBV7-3 and TRBJ2-1. CDR1 SGHTA and CDR2 FQGTGA come from the germline V gene. The CDR3 is made up of 13 amino acids. CDR3 in amino acids: CASSQSQDNEQFF.

The V and J genes are TRBV5-1 and TRBJ2-2; with no DNA, the TCRdb D assignment of TRBD1 cannot be verified. There are 16 residues in the CDR3. Germline V gene lookup returns CDR1 SGHRS and CDR2 YFSETQ. The CDR3 region is CASSLQPGQGAGELFF.

The chain is built from TRBV20-1 and TRBJ2-6. Germline V gene sequence: CDR1 DFQATT, CDR2 SNEGSKA (reference sequence). The CDR3 is 14 residues long. CDR3 residues: CSAAGDSGANVLTF.